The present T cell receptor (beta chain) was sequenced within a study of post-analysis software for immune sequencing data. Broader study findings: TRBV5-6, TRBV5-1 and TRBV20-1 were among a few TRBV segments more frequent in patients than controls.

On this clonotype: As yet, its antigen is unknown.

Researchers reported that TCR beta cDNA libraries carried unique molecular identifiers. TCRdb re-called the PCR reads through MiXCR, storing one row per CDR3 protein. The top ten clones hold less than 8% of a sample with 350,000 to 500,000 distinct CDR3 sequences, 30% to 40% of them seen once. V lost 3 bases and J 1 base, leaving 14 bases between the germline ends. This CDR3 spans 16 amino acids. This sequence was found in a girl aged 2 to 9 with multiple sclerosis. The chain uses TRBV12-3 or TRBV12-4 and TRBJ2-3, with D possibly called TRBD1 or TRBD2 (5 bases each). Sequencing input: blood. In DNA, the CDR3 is TGTGCCAGCAGTTTTTGGGGGTACAGTGGCACAGATACGCAGTATTTT. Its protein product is CASSFWGYSGTDTQYF.